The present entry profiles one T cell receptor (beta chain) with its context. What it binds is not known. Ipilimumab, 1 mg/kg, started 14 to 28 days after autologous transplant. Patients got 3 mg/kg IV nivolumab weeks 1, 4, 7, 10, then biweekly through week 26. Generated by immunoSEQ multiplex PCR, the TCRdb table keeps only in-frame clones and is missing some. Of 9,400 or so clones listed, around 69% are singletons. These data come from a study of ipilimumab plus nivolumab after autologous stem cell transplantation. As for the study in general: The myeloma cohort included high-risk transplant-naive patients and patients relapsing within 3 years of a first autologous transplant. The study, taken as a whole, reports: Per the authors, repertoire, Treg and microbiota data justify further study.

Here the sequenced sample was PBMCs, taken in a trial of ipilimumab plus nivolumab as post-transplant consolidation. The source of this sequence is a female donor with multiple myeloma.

The CDR3 reads CASNKAVSLNEQFF. The CDR3 DNA is TGTGCCAGCAATAAAGCCGTTTCGTTGAATGAGCAGTTCTTC. This sequence joins TRBV2 and TRBJ2-1; D is uncertain. V lost 7 bases to trimming and J lost 7 bases, with 17 bases between them. Germline V gene lookup returns CDR1 SNHLY and CDR2 FYNNEI. CDR3 length equals 14 residues.